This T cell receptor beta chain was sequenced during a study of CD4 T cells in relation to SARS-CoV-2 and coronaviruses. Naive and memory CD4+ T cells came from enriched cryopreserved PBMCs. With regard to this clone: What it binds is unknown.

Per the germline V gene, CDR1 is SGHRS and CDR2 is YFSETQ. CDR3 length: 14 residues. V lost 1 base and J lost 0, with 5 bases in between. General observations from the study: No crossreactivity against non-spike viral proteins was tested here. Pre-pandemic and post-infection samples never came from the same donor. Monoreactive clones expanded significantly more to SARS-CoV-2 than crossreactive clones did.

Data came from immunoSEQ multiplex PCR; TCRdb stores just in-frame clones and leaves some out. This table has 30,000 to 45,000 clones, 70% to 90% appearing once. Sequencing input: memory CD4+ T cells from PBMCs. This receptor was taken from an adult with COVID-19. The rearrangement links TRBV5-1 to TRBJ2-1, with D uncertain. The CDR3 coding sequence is TGCGCCAGCAGCTTGCAGGACTCCTACAATGAGCAGTTCTTC. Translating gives CASSLQDSYNEQFF. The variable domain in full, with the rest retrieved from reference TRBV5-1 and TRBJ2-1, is KAGVTQTPRYLIKTRGQQVTLSCSPISGHRSVSWYQQTPGQGLQFLFEYFSETQRNKGNFPGRFSGRQFSNSRSEMNVSTLELGDSALYLCASSLQDSYNEQFFGPGTRLTVL.